This passage covers 5 T cell receptor beta chains from one sample sequenced in a study of blood T cell repertoires in COVID-19. Measured with immunoSEQ multiplex PCR; TCRdb has only the in-frame clones, and not every one. This repertoire shows 250,000 to 300,000 clones, about 90% found once; its top ten account for about 6%. Sequenced material: peripheral blood. The receptor set was obtained from a woman between 50 and 59 years old with COVID-19, enrolled during active disease.

The chain has TRBV21-1 and TRBJ1-2. TRBV21-1 is tagged as a pseudogene. The CDR3 consists of 13 residues. This CDR3 is CASSKPGRGGYTF. The CDR3 nucleotides read TGTGCCAGCAGCAAACCTGGGAGAGGTGGCTACACCTTC.

This chain links TRBV12-5 with TRBJ1-2, with D perhaps TRBD1 (6 bases). The ends were cut back, 1 base at V and 7 bases at J, with 16 bases in the middle. The germline CDR1 and CDR2 sequences are LGHNT and FRNRAP. The CDR3 is 15 residues long. The chain's CDR3 is CASGLDPSGAVGYTF. CDR3 sequence (DNA): TGTGCTAGTGGTTTGGACCCCTCAGGGGCGGTTGGCTACACCTTC.

The chain recombines TRBV7-2 with TRBJ2-7, with a tentative D call TRBD1 (5 bases). From germline, CDR1 is SGHTA and CDR2 FQGNSA. The CDR3 has 15 residues. V dropped 1 base and J dropped 2 bases, with 12 bases sitting between them. The CDR3 reads CASSLGSPGPYEQYF. The CDR3 DNA is TGTGCCAGCAGCTTAGGATCTCCAGGGCCCTACGAGCAGTACTTC.

In this sample, this clone turned up once. Other DNA sequences in this sample translate to the same CDR3. The chain is built from TRBV19 and TRBJ2-3, with TRBD2 identical over 8 bases. The junction had 3 bases not matched to a gene; V was cut back by 3 bases and J by 1 base. Germline V gene sequence: CDR1 LNHDA, CDR2 SQIVND (reference sequence). This CDR3 is built from 15 residues. CDR3 sequence reads: CASSILSGGTDTQYF. As DNA, the CDR3 is TGTGCCAGTAGTATTCTTAGCGGGGGCACAGATACGCAGTATTTT.

This sequence joins TRBV5-1 and TRBJ1-2; 8 nucleotides align to TRBD1. The CDR3 is 15 residues long. The J segment lost 8 bases and the V segment lost 1 base, leaving 10 bases of the junction unmatched. CDR1 SGHRS and CDR2 YFSETQ come from the germline V gene. The CDR3 sequence: CASSLNDRGSDGYTF. The CDR3 coding sequence is TGCGCCAGCAGCTTGAACGACAGGGGTTCTGACGGCTACACCTTC. Combining the CDR3 with reference TRBV5-1 and TRBJ1-2 gives the whole variable domain KAGVTQTPRYLIKTRGQQVTLSCSPISGHRSVSWYQQTPGQGLQFLFEYFSETQRNKGNFPGRFSGRQFSNSRSEMNVSTLELGDSALYLCASSLNDRGSDGYTFGSGTRLTVV.